Ten or more counts support the clone carrying this T cell receptor (beta chain). The antigen is undetermined. There are 15 residues in the CDR3. Germline values: CDR1 MGHDK, CDR2 SYGVNS. V lost 2 bases and J 5 bases, leaving 13 bases between the germline ends. The data are from a study of T-cell reconstitution after alpha-beta-depleted transplantation in children. Study conclusions and caveats: As was reported, about two months after transplant, alpha-beta T cells came from several hundred expanded graft clones. It was newly produced T cells that mostly accounted for T-cell counts and diversity one year after transplant. TCRbeta diversity was high at day 60 in some patients (a result of surviving recipient T cells and thymic progenitors).

As it was prepared, the TCRbeta library received unique molecular identifiers. Via MiXCR, TCRdb re-called the PCR reads, giving one row per CDR3 protein. The data contain 250,000 to 300,000 distinct CDR3 sequences, over 9% of them singletons. This chain connects TRBV25-1 to TRBJ2-1; D is uncertain. The sequenced sample was PBMCs, obtained before TCRalphabeta/CD19-depleted stem cell transplant. The source of this sequence is a boy in the first two years of life with acute myeloid leukemia, due to receive a stem cell transplant. CDR3 in amino acids: CASSEAPQRDNEQFF. The DNA for the CDR3 is TGTGCCAGCAGTGAAGCGCCCCAAAGGGACAATGAGCAGTTCTTC.